The 20 T cell receptor beta chains given below trace back to one sample, sequenced in a study of low-dose radiotherapy and immunotherapy resistance in tumors. Documented time point: after trial treatment. Treatment noted: LDRT plus nivolumab, ipilimumab, low-dose cyclophosphamide and aspirin (RACIN trial). With TRAV- and TRBV-specific primers, first-strand cDNA was made, covering the alpha and beta chains. PCR amplification of the TCRs was performed with Phusion for 20 PCR cycles, and it relied on a constant-region primer together with a V-primer adapter. Each CDR3 protein gets one entry after TCRdb re-called the reads with MiXCR. This sample has about 44,000 distinct CDR3 sequences, with 25% found just once. Source: PBMCs, taken after low-dose radiotherapy plus immunotherapy. These receptors were collected from a male donor with prostate cancer.

This clonotype occurred many times. The V call is TRBV19, the J call TRBJ1-1; D is unresolved. Germline CDR1 reads LNHDA; CDR2 reads SQIVND (reference sequence). V was pared by 8 bases and J by 1 base, with 14 bases between. CDR3 size: 14 residues. CDR3 coding DNA: TGTGCCAGTTCGTCATGGGGAGGGAACACTGAAGCTTTCTTT. This sequence encodes CASSSWGGNTEAFF.

This clonotype came up many times. The rearrangement joins TRBV10-3 to TRBJ1-5, with 7 bases lining up with TRBD1. The V and J ends lost 11 bases and 5 bases, in that order; junction bases with no gene match: 12. CDR1 and CDR2 (germline): ENHRY, SYGVKD. The CDR3 is made up of 14 amino acids. The CDR3 sequence: CASQQGTVDQPQHF. The CDR3 region has the DNA TGTGCCTCCCAACAGGGGACTGTGGATCAGCCCCAGCATTTT.

The J gene is TRBJ1-5, the V gene TRBV3-1, with 8 bases identical to TRBD1. The germline V gene has CDR1 LGHDT and CDR2 YNNKEL (reference sequence). The junction had 2 bases not matched to a gene; V was cut back by 5 bases and J by 8 bases. The CDR3 extends over 12 amino acids. The CDR3 here is CASSVTGEPQHF. The CDR3 DNA follows: TGTGCCAGCAGCGTGACAGGGGAGCCCCAGCATTTT.

This clonotype came up a few times. The chain links TRBV24-1 to TRBJ1-2, with D perhaps TRBD1 (5 bases). Per the germline V gene, CDR1 is KGHDR and CDR2 is SFDVKD. V dropped 3 bases and J dropped 4 bases, with 11 bases sitting between them. CDR3 length equals 14 residues. The CDR3 DNA is TGTGCCACCAGTGATGATGACAGAGCCTATGGCTACACCTTC. Residues: CATSDDDRAYGYTF.

This clonotype was picked up many times. V and J are TRBV12-3 or TRBV12-4 and TRBJ2-7; D possibly corresponds to TRBD2 (6 bases). With 3 bases removed from V and 9 bases from J, the gap between germline ends came to 21 bases. The CDR3 sequence is 15 residues long. CDR3 in DNA: TGTGCCAGCAGTTTCGCAGGGACGGGACTCGACTGGCAGTACTTC. Amino acid sequence: CASSFAGTGLDWQYF.

The chain has TRBV28 and TRBJ2-3; perhaps D is TRBD1 or TRBD2 (6 bases each). The CDR3 has 16 amino acids. Trimming took 5 bases from V and 2 from J, leaving 17 bases between them. CDR1 and CDR2 from the germline V gene are MDHEN and SYDVKM. CDR3 in amino acids: CASSGGSGVLTDTQYF. The CDR3 DNA reads TGTGCCAGCAGTGGGGGCTCGGGGGTACTCACAGATACGCAGTATTTT. Full variable domain (remainder filled in from reference TRBV28 and TRBJ2-3): DVKVTQSSRYLVKRTGEKVFLECVQDMDHENMFWYRQDPGLGLRLIYFSYDVKMKEKGDIPEGYSVSREKKERFSLILESASTNQTSMYLCASSGGSGVLTDTQYFGPGTRLTVL.

This chain connects TRBV3-1 to TRBJ1-6, with D possibly matching TRBD1 (5 bases). CDR3 length: 15 amino acids. Germline V gene lookup returns CDR1 LGHDT and CDR2 YNNKEL (reference sequence). The ends were cut back, 4 bases at V and 5 bases at J, with 12 bases in the middle. CDR3 sequence reads: CASSPNRLNNSPLHF. The DNA of the CDR3 is TGTGCCAGCAGCCCTAACAGGTTGAATAATTCACCCCTCCACTTT.

This clonotype was counted ten times or more. This sequence joins TRBV20-1 and TRBJ2-1; 10 nucleotides align to TRBD2. Germline CDR1 reads DFQATT; CDR2 reads SNEGSKA (reference sequence). V lost 0 bases and J lost 6; bases outside the gene matches: 2. The CDR3 spans 14 residues. CDR3 DNA: TGCAGTGCTAGAGAAAGCGGGAGGGCCAATGAGCAGTTCTTC. Translation gives CSARESGRANEQFF.

The table lists this clonotype with many counts. The chain combines TRBV6-6 with TRBJ2-7; 9 bases are shared with TRBD2. Germline values: CDR1 MNHNY, CDR2 SVGAGI (reference sequence). This CDR3 spans 16 amino acids. With 0 bases clipped from V and 0 bases from J, the junction kept 3 bases outside the gene matches. The CDR3 loop is CASSYSEREVSYEQYF. The CDR3 DNA is TGTGCCAGCAGTTACTCGGAGCGGGAGGTCTCCTACGAGCAGTACTTC.

This clonotype was counted at least ten times. J is TRBJ1-2 and V is TRBV10-3; D is unresolved. This CDR3 has 12 residues. Germline CDR1 reads ENHRY; CDR2 reads SYGVKD. Trimming removed 5 bases from V and 8 bases from J, with 12 bases in between. Written as DNA, the CDR3 is TGTGCCATCAGTCCGGGCGAGCGGGGCTACACCTTC. It translates to CAISPGERGYTF.

This clonotype was detected many times. This sequence joins TRBV20-1 and TRBJ2-1; D may correspond to TRBD1 or TRBD2 (5 bases each). V was shortened by 2 bases and J by 4 bases, with 12 bases between the two germline ends. The CDR3 contains 14 residues. Germline V CDR1 and CDR2: DFQATT, SNEGSKA (reference sequence). The CDR3 region is CSARRDPPYNEQFF. The CDR3 DNA follows: TGCAGTGCTAGACGGGACCCCCCTTACAATGAGCAGTTCTTC.

This clonotype was observed a single time. Since a far larger clone is one base different, this is likely a read error. The J gene is TRBJ1-1, the V gene TRBV7-3; D is uncertain. The CDR3 covers 16 residues. Per germline, CDR1 SGHTA and CDR2 FQGTGA. This chain's CDR3 is CASSFYIQEGNTEAYF. CDR3 coding DNA: TGTGCCAGCAGCTTCTACATCCAGGAAGGGAACACTGAAGCTTACTTT.

Ten or more counts support this clonotype. The V gene is TRBV5-1, the J gene TRBJ1-1; D remains unclear. V lost 0 bases and J 8 bases, leaving 8 bases between the germline ends. In germline, CDR1 is SGHRS, CDR2 YFSETQ. There are 12 residues in the CDR3. In DNA form, the CDR3 reads TGCGCCAGCAGCTTGGATACGGGGGAAGCTTTCTTT. It encodes CASSLDTGEAFF. The full variable domain, completed using reference TRBV5-1 and TRBJ1-1, is KAGVTQTPRYLIKTRGQQVTLSCSPISGHRSVSWYQQTPGQGLQFLFEYFSETQRNKGNFPGRFSGRQFSNSRSEMNVSTLELGDSALYLCASSLDTGEAFFGQGTRLTVV.

This clonotype was counted a few times. V gene TRBV2 combines with J gene TRBJ2-3, with 10 nucleotides matching TRBD1. Unmatched junction bases numbered 3, after V lost 5 bases and J lost 4 bases. This CDR3 comprises 14 residues. CDR1 is SNHLY and CDR2 is FYNNEI in the germline V gene. The chain's CDR3 is CASSRDRGSDTQYF. CDR3 sequence (DNA): TGTGCCAGCAGTAGGGACAGGGGATCAGATACGCAGTATTTT.

The chain couples TRBV6-1 to TRBJ2-7; TRBD1 agrees at 9 bases. Germline V lookup: CDR1 MNHNS, CDR2 SASEGT. V shed 0 bases and J 3 bases; nucleotides not matched to a gene: 3. This CDR3 comprises 15 residues. The CDR3 loop is CASSEAPGQGYEQYF. DNA for the CDR3: TGTGCCAGCAGTGAAGCGCCGGGACAGGGCTACGAGCAGTACTTC.

This clonotype occurred many times. The rearrangement uses TRBV7-3 and TRBJ2-1; TRBD1 matches at 8 bases. V was clipped by 6 bases and J by 6 bases; unmatched bases: 13. CDR3 size: 16 residues. From germline, CDR1 is SGHTA and CDR2 FQGTGA. The CDR3 nucleotides read TGTGCCAGCAGGCTTCCAGGACAGGGTGGCAGCAATGAGCAGTTCTTC. Translating gives CASRLPGQGGSNEQFF. Supplemented by reference TRBV7-3 and TRBJ2-1, the full variable domain reads GAGVSQTPSNKVTEKGKYVELRCDPISGHTALYWYRQSLGQGPEFLIYFQGTGAADDSGLPNDRFFAVRPEGSVSTLKIQRTERGDSAVYLCASRLPGQGGSNEQFFGPGTRLTVL.

V usage is TRBV5-1 and J usage is TRBJ1-2; D gene uncertain. V lost 7 bases to trimming and J lost 8 bases, with 21 bases between them. The CDR3 runs 14 residues. From germline, CDR1 is SGHRS and CDR2 YFSETQ. The CDR3 protein is CASGSEKATHGYTF. CDR3 bases: TGCGCCAGCGGTTCGGAGAAGGCCACCCACGGCTACACCTTC.

There are many counts of this clonotype. The chain combines TRBV6-5 with TRBJ2-1; D not certain. V lost 5 bases and J 3 bases, leaving 11 bases between the germline ends. The CDR3 has 14 amino acids. Germline V gene sequence: CDR1 MNHEY, CDR2 SVGAGI. The CDR3 here is CASSDTRLYNEQFF. In DNA form, the CDR3 reads TGTGCCAGCAGTGACACCAGACTCTACAATGAGCAGTTCTTC.

This clonotype came up many times. V usage is TRBV5-1 and J usage is TRBJ1-1; D perhaps matches TRBD1 (6 bases). Deletions cut 4 bases from V and 3 bases from J, with 13 bases between. This CDR3 is built from 14 residues. Germline CDR1 is SGHRS and CDR2 is YFSETQ. CDR3 nucleotide sequence: TGCGCCAGCAGCGTGCAGGGGTGGGACACTGAAGCTTTCTTT. Its protein product is CASSVQGWDTEAFF. Filled out from reference TRBV5-1 and TRBJ1-1, the complete variable domain reads KAGVTQTPRYLIKTRGQQVTLSCSPISGHRSVSWYQQTPGQGLQFLFEYFSETQRNKGNFPGRFSGRQFSNSRSEMNVSTLELGDSALYLCASSVQGWDTEAFFGQGTRLTVV.

The table lists this clonotype with a few counts. A far larger clone is one nucleotide away, so this likely arose from a read error. The genes are TRBV28 and TRBJ2-1, with a possible D match to TRBD2 (7 bases). Germline CDR1 reads MDHEN; CDR2 reads SYDVKM. CDR3 length: 13 residues. Trimming removed 10 bases at V and 10 bases at J, with 20 bases between. The CDR3 bases are TGTGCCACGGAGCGGGACAAGACCTACGAGCAGTTCTTC. Its translation: CATERDKTYEQFF.